This T cell receptor beta chain was identified in a study of T cells in Graves' hyperthyroidism and ophthalmopathy. With duration under 3 months, ophthalmopathy was active: Clinical Activity Score at least 3, NOSPECS at least 4. Investigators excluded patients with uncontrolled infection, other autoimmune disease, pregnancy or lactation. This clonotype was seen ten or more times. Its antigen remains unidentified. The J segment lost 2 bases and the V segment lost 8 bases, leaving 4 bases of the junction unmatched. The CDR3 sequence is 14 residues long. Template material for amplifying TCR beta CDR3 regions consisted of RNA transcripts. First-round RT-PCR targeting the TCR CDR3 was performed with the HTBI primer set. Via MiXCR, TCRdb re-called the multiplex PCR reads, giving one row per CDR3 protein. The sample holds 600,000 or so distinct CDR3 sequences, 11% to 15% seen once. Study outcomes and limitations: Blood also carried most thyroid clonotypes expanded above 0.001. Ophthalmopathy was predicted by the model a median of approximately 6 months ahead of onset.

The sequenced sample was blood. This TCR was recovered from a young woman with Graves' ophthalmopathy. The chain employs TRBV12-3 or TRBV12-4 and TRBJ2-2; TRBD2 matches at 8 bases. The CDR3 coding sequence is TGTGCCAGCGCGCTAGCGGGCAACACCGGGGAGCTGTTTTTT. It encodes CASALAGNTGELFF.